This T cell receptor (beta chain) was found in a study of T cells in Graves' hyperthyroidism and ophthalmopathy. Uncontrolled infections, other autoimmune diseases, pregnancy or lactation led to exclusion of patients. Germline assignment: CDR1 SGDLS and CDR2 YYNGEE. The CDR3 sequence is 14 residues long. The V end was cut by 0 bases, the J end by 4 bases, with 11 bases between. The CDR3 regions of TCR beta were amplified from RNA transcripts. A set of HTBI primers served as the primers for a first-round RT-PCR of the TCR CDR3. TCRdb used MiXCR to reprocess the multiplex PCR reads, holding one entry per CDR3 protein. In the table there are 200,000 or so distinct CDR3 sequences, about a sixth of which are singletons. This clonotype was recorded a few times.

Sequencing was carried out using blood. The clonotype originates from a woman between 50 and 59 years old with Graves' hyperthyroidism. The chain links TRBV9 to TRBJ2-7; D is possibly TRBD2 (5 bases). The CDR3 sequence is CASSVGIEGYEQYF. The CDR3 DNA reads TGTGCCAGCAGCGTAGGGATAGAGGGTTACGAGCAGTACTTC.